Sequencing of this T cell receptor (beta chain) was carried out in a study of Ad26.COV2.S vaccination and SARS-CoV-2 variants. The CDR3 length is 14 residues. The germline V gene has CDR1 SGHNT and CDR2 YENEEA. The V end lost 2 bases, the J end lost 1 base, and 8 bases lay between the germline ends. This table comes from immunoSEQ multiplex PCR, and its TCRdb copy is limited to in-frame clones, with some not included. The sample lists about 400,000 clones, 89% occurring once. Study-wide results and limits: Non-spike TCR breadth showed similarity between vaccine and placebo recipients. It was reported that spike-specific CD8+ and CD4+ T cell responses were substantially broad after vaccination.

Noted treatment: about 20 received Ad26.COV2.S at low or high dose, single or two shots; about 5 received placebo; per-sample allocation not given. It was on day 63 after the first vaccine or placebo injection that samples were taken. The study used a vaccine consisting of an Ad26 vector that expressed Wuhan-strain SARS-CoV-2 spike. About this clone itself: Its matching antigen is unknown.

The material was peripheral blood, obtained in a trial of Ad26.COV2.S vaccine versus placebo. This TCR was recovered from a person between 18 and 65 years old who received the Ad26.COV2.S COVID-19 vaccine or a placebo. The chain recombines TRBV11-3 with TRBJ1-1; D ambiguous. Written as DNA, the CDR3 is TGTGCCAGCAGCTTACAGGCGGCGAACACTGAAGCTTTCTTT. The encoded protein is CASSLQAANTEAFF.